What follows are 27 T cell receptor beta chains derived from one specimen sequenced in a study of cytomegalovirus exposure and HLA in healthy donors. The PCR made use of 60 Vbeta and 13 Jbeta primers. The data were produced by immunoSEQ multiplex PCR, yet TCRdb's version contains in-frame clones alone and is incomplete. The sample comprises 150,000 to 200,000 clones, about 75% of which are singletons, and approximately 10% rests with the top ten. The sample comprised PBMCs. The origin of the receptors is a man between 18 and 35 years old in good health and CMV-seropositive.

As to this clone: One base away lies a much larger clone, so this may be a sequencing read error. This chain uses TRBV6-5 with TRBJ2-1, with TRBD2 identical over 11 bases. V lost 7 bases, J lost 6 bases, and 2 bases stayed unmatched. Germline loops: CDR1 MNHEY, CDR2 SVGAGI. The CDR3 totals 13 residues. CDR3: CASTTSGSNEQFF. The DNA for the CDR3 is TGTGCCAGCACCACTAGCGGGAGCAATGAGCAGTTCTTC.

This chain links TRBV11-2 with TRBJ1-2; D unclear. There are 17 residues in the CDR3. Trimming removed 1 base at V and 5 bases at J, with 20 bases between. The germline V gene encodes CDR1 SGHAT and CDR2 FQNNGV. The CDR3 DNA follows: TGTGCCAGCAGCTTAGGGTTTGGAGGGCCGATGAGATATGGCTACACCTTC. Its translation: CASSLGFGGPMRYGYTF.

The chain is built from TRBV2 and TRBJ1-4, with a tentative D call TRBD1 (6 bases). There are 15 residues in the CDR3. Trimming removed 4 bases from V and 1 base from J, with 10 bases in between. CDR1 is SNHLY and CDR2 is FYNNEI in the germline V gene. CDR3 sequence reads: CASSVQGLTNEKLFF. CDR3 nucleotides: TGTGCCAGCAGTGTTCAGGGGTTAACTAATGAAAAACTGTTTTTT.

The rearrangement joins TRBV11-2 to TRBJ2-1; 12 bases map to TRBD2. CDR1 and CDR2 (germline): SGHAT, FQNNGV. This CDR3 contains 12 residues. V trimming: 7 bases; J trimming: 12 bases; junction bases outside the gene matches: 4. This CDR3 is CASNLAGGWQFF. DNA for the CDR3: TGTGCCAGCAACCTAGCGGGAGGGTGGCAGTTCTTC. Variable domain in full (rest from reference TRBV11-2 and TRBJ2-1): EAGVAQSPRYKIIEKRQSVAFWCNPISGHATLYWYQQILGQGPKLLIQFQNNGVVDDSQLPKDRFSAERLKGVDSTLKIQPAKLEDSAVYLCASNLAGGWQFFGPGTRLTVL.

The genes are TRBV7-2 and TRBJ1-1; 9 bases are a match to TRBD1. From germline, CDR1 is SGHTA and CDR2 FQGNSA. The CDR3 extends over 15 amino acids. With V trimmed by 5 bases and J by 0 bases, 4 bases remained unmatched. The CDR3 reads CASSQQGALNTEAFF. As DNA, the CDR3 is TGTGCCAGCAGCCAACAGGGGGCACTGAACACTGAAGCTTTCTTT.

The chain combines TRBV25-1 with TRBJ1-1; no reliable D call. V was pared by 1 base and J by 0 bases, with 9 bases between. The germline gives CDR1 MGHDK, CDR2 SYGVNS. This CDR3 contains 15 residues. The CDR3, as DNA: TGTGCCAGCAGTGAATGGGGAGGCATGAACACTGAAGCTTTCTTT. Its protein product is CASSEWGGMNTEAFF.

This clone was observed a single time. The rearrangement links TRBV9 to TRBJ1-3; the D gene is possibly TRBD1 (5 bases). V was trimmed by 3 bases and J by 5 bases, leaving 12 bases between them. CDR1 and CDR2 (germline): SGDLS, YYNGEE. The CDR3 extends over 14 amino acids. This chain's CDR3 is CASSEGRGRNTIYF. The CDR3 DNA is TGTGCCAGCAGCGAGGGTAGGGGCAGAAACACCATATATTTT.

This chain joins TRBV6-6 and TRBJ1-3; 7 bases are shared with TRBD1. The CDR3 spans 14 residues. V was pared by 6 bases and J by 3 bases, with 5 bases of the junction left unmatched. From germline, CDR1 is MNHNY and CDR2 SVGAGI (reference sequence). CDR3 amino acids: CASRWTGGGNTIYF. Written as DNA, the CDR3 is TGTGCCAGCAGATGGACAGGCGGTGGAAACACCATATATTTT.

V usage is TRBV2 and J usage is TRBJ2-2; the D gene is possibly TRBD1 (6 bases). This CDR3 spans 13 amino acids. Germline lookup yields CDR1 SNHLY and CDR2 FYNNEI. The V gene lost 7 bases and the J gene lost 2 bases, with 8 bases spanning the gap. The CDR3 bases are TGTGCCAGCACACAGGGTAACACCGGGGAGCTGTTTTTT. Translation gives CASTQGNTGELFF.

The gene calls are TRBV5-4 and TRBJ2-7; TRBD1 matches at 10 bases. This CDR3 comprises 14 residues. Germline CDR1 and CDR2: SGHNT and YYREEE (reference sequence). V was pared by 4 bases and J by 3 bases, with 4 bases of the junction left unmatched. The CDR3 loop reads CASSQWTGGYEQYF. The CDR3, as DNA: TGTGCCAGCAGCCAATGGACAGGGGGCTACGAGCAGTACTTC. Variable domain in full (rest from reference TRBV5-4 and TRBJ2-7): ETGVTQSPTHLIKTRGQQVTLRCSSQSGHNTVSWYQQALGQGPQFIFQYYREEENGRGNFPPRFSGLQFPNYSSELNVNALELDDSALYLCASSQWTGGYEQYFGPGTRLTVT.

V and J are TRBV6-5 and TRBJ2-2, with a weak D call TRBD2 (5 bases). CDR1 and CDR2 (germline): MNHEY, SVGAGI. This CDR3 has 13 residues. CDR3 DNA sequence: TGTGCTTCTCAGAGGGCGAACACCGGGGAGCTGTTTTTT. As protein: CASQRANTGELFF.

V usage is TRBV28 and J usage is TRBJ2-7, with 8 positions matching TRBD2. Trimming took 2 bases from V and 2 from J; bases not matched to a gene: 11. The CDR3 consists of 17 residues. The V gene's germline CDR1 is MDHEN and CDR2 SYDVKM. The CDR3 sequence is CASSLGPSGRATYEQYF. CDR3 nucleotides: TGTGCCAGCAGTTTAGGACCCTCCGGGAGGGCAACCTACGAGCAGTACTTC. Filled out from reference TRBV28 and TRBJ2-7, the complete variable domain reads DVKVTQSSRYLVKRTGEKVFLECVQDMDHENMFWYRQDPGLGLRLIYFSYDVKMKEKGDIPEGYSVSREKKERFSLILESASTNQTSMYLCASSLGPSGRATYEQYFGPGTRLTVT.

V gene TRBV7-3 combines with J gene TRBJ2-1, with D tentatively TRBD2 (5 bases). Germline assignment: CDR1 SGHTA and CDR2 FQGTGA. With 3 bases removed from V and 7 bases from J, the gap between germline ends came to 16 bases. The CDR3 length is 15 residues. In DNA form, the CDR3 reads TGTGCCAGCAGCTTGATGAGGGAGACGGGGAATGAGCAGTTCTTC. Translated, it gives CASSLMRETGNEQFF.

The V gene is TRBV7-9, the J gene TRBJ2-7; TRBD1 agrees at 9 bases. There are 16 residues in the CDR3. Germline trimming cut 7 bases from V and 2 bases from J; bases unmatched to any gene: 12. The germline V gene encodes CDR1 SEHNR and CDR2 FQNEAQ (reference sequence). CDR3 region: CASTPFSGTGTYEQYF. Here the CDR3 DNA reads TGTGCCAGCACCCCATTTTCCGGGACAGGGACCTACGAGCAGTACTTC.

V is TRBV5-4 and J is TRBJ2-7; 10 bases map to TRBD1. Germline V CDR1 and CDR2: SGHNT, YYREEE (reference sequence). The junction had 7 bases not matched to a gene; V was cut back by 4 bases and J by 3 bases. The CDR3 runs 15 residues. The CDR3 DNA reads as TGTGCCAGCAGCCACGCCGGGACAGGGGTCTACGAGCAGTACTTC. This codes for CASSHAGTGVYEQYF.

This clone was detected once. V gene TRBV11-2 combines with J gene TRBJ1-2, with 7 bases matching TRBD1. With 0 bases clipped from V and 4 bases from J, the junction kept 11 bases outside the gene matches. The CDR3 has 17 residues. Germline-derived CDR1 and CDR2 are SGHAT and FQNNGV. The CDR3 nucleotides are TGTGCCAGCAGCTTAGATCGAGGGCAGGGGGATCTCTATGGCTACACCTTC. Amino acids: CASSLDRGQGDLYGYTF. Based on the CDR3 plus reference TRBV11-2 and TRBJ1-2, the full variable domain is EAGVAQSPRYKIIEKRQSVAFWCNPISGHATLYWYQQILGQGPKLLIQFQNNGVVDDSQLPKDRFSAERLKGVDSTLKIQPAKLEDSAVYLCASSLDRGQGDLYGYTFGSGTRLTVV.

The chain has TRBV6-1 and TRBJ1-3, with D perhaps matching TRBD1 (6 bases). This CDR3 contains 14 residues. Deletions cut 3 bases from V and 3 bases from J, with 9 bases between. Germline-derived CDR1 and CDR2 are MNHNS and SASEGT. Written as DNA, the CDR3 is TGTGCCAGCAGTGAGGGGGCAAGTGGAAACACCATATATTTT. It codes for CASSEGASGNTIYF.

The rearrangement uses TRBV14 and TRBJ1-2, with D tentatively TRBD1 (6 bases). Trimming shortened V by 0 bases and J by 6 bases, and 11 bases separated the two germline ends. The germline CDR1 and CDR2 sequences are SGHDN and FVKESK. The CDR3 loop spans 14 amino acids. DNA of the CDR3: TGTGCCAGCAGCCAAGATCTAGGGGGAGATGGCTACACCTTC. Translation: CASSQDLGGDGYTF.

V gene TRBV27 combines with J gene TRBJ1-2; 9 bases line up with TRBD1. V lost 3 bases, J lost 6 bases, and 11 bases stayed unmatched. The germline gives CDR1 MNHEY, CDR2 SMNVEV (reference sequence). The CDR3 consists of 16 residues. DNA of the CDR3: TGTGCCAGCAGTTTGAGGCCGACAGGGGGTTGGGATGGCTACACCTTC. Amino acids: CASSLRPTGGWDGYTF.

This chain joins TRBV25-1 and TRBJ2-3, with 13 bases aligning to TRBD2. The V and J ends lost 5 bases and 6 bases, in that order; junction bases with no gene match: 14. The length of the CDR3 is 18 residues. CDR1 and CDR2 (germline): MGHDK, SYGVNS. CDR3 bases: TGTGCCAGCAGTAAGACGGATTGGACTAGCGGGGGAGGGGATACGCAGTATTTT. Residues: CASSKTDWTSGGGDTQYF.

This chain joins TRBV2 and TRBJ2-7; 9 bases agree with TRBD2. CDR1 is SNHLY and CDR2 is FYNNEI in the germline V gene. Trimming removed 7 bases from V and 4 bases from J; junction bases left unmatched: 8. The CDR3 is 14 amino acids. This CDR3 reads CASTVAGVEYEQYF. CDR3 coding DNA: TGTGCCAGCACGGTAGCGGGAGTCGAGTACGAGCAGTACTTC.

V usage is TRBV5-1 and J usage is TRBJ2-7; 14 bases fit TRBD2. The CDR3 sequence is 18 residues long. V lost 1 base to trimming and J lost 0 bases; unmatched junction nucleotides: 6. Germline values: CDR1 SGHRS, CDR2 YFSETQ. The CDR3 region is CASSLYGTSGRGSYEQYF. The CDR3 DNA reads TGCGCCAGCAGCTTGTATGGGACTAGCGGGAGAGGCTCCTACGAGCAGTACTTC.

The genes are TRBV21-1 and TRBJ1-5; TRBD1, as called in the table, went unchecked against the DNA. TRBV21-1 is recorded as a pseudogene. CDR3 length: 18 amino acids. The CDR3 here is CASSKKGVFEGCNQPQHF. The CDR3 DNA reads as TGTGCCAGCAGCAAAAAGGGGGTCTTTGAAGGTTGCAATCAGCCCCAGCATTTT.

The chain is built from TRBV5-6 and TRBJ2-1; 11 positions agree with TRBD2. V was pared by 4 bases and J by 11 bases, with 20 bases of the junction left unmatched. The CDR3 totals 18 residues. Germline V gene sequence: CDR1 SGHDT, CDR2 YYEEEE. CDR3 in amino acids: CASSLKTSGKTSVSKQFF. The CDR3 coding sequence is TGTGCCAGCAGCCTGAAGACTAGCGGGAAGACATCCGTTTCGAAGCAGTTCTTC. The whole variable domain, remainder taken from reference TRBV5-6 and TRBJ2-1, is DAGVTQSPTHLIKTRGQQVTLRCSPKSGHDTVSWYQQALGQGPQFIFQYYEEEERQRGNFPDRFSGHQFPNYSSELNVNALLLGDSALYLCASSLKTSGKTSVSKQFFGPGTRLTVL.

This rearrangement joins TRBV6-5 to TRBJ2-3; perhaps TRBD1 as D (5 bases). Germline values: CDR1 MNHEY, CDR2 SVGAGI. V lost 2 bases and J 7 bases, leaving 19 bases between the germline ends. The CDR3 covers 16 residues. The CDR3, as DNA: TGTGCCAGCAGTTACCCGACAGCAGGCCGGTTGAATACGCAGTATTTT. Translating gives CASSYPTAGRLNTQYF.

J is TRBJ2-7 and V is TRBV30; 9 nucleotides line up with TRBD1. The CDR3 sequence is 14 residues long. Germline loops: CDR1 GTSNPN, CDR2 SVGIG (reference sequence). V lost 5 bases to trimming and J lost 7 bases; unmatched junction nucleotides: 12. The CDR3 loop reads CAWGSGTGYREQYF. As DNA, the CDR3 is TGTGCCTGGGGATCCGGGACAGGGTATCGGGAGCAGTACTTC.

The chain joins TRBV5-4 to TRBJ2-1, with 11 bases matching TRBD1. Germline CDR1 is SGHNT and CDR2 is YYREEE (reference sequence). CDR3 length: 15 residues. Trimming took 3 bases from V and 3 from J; bases not matched to a gene: 2. This CDR3 reads CASSWTGGGYNEQFF. CDR3 sequence (DNA): TGTGCCAGCAGCTGGACAGGGGGCGGCTACAATGAGCAGTTCTTC.